The 10 T cell receptor beta chains reported below all come from one sample, sequenced in a study of T cell repertoires in cytomegalovirus infection. No antigens are known for them. One entry per CDR3 protein results from TCRdb running MiXCR on the reads. The sample lists roughly 990,000 distinct CDR3 sequences, roughly 31% occurring once. Specimen: cultured CD8+ T cells from PBMCs, collected from culture after CMV antigen stimulation. The receptor source for this set is a human donor in good health (CMV status not recorded). Some clones in this sample may be carry-over from other donors' samples.

The chain uses TRBV20-1 and TRBJ2-2, with 8 bases lining up with TRBD1. Looked up from germline, CDR1 is DFQATT and CDR2 is SNEGSKA (reference sequence). Unmatched junction bases numbered 11, after V lost 6 bases and J lost 2 bases. The CDR3 is made up of 16 amino acids. The CDR3 DNA is TGCAGTGCCGGCAACGAGACAGGGGCTAACACCGGGGAGCTGTTTTTT. Protein sequence: CSAGNETGANTGELFF.

The rearrangement links TRBV12-5 to TRBJ2-5, with D unclear. The germline CDR1 and CDR2 sequences are LGHNT and FRNRAP. There are 15 residues in the CDR3. V gave up 1 base and J gave up 4 bases, with 13 bases separating them. The CDR3: CASGLGGKGGETQYF. CDR3 DNA sequence: TGTGCTAGTGGTTTGGGGGGTAAGGGCGGAGAGACCCAGTACTTC.

In this sample, this clonotype turned up a few times. This chain uses TRBV28 with TRBJ1-5; a possible D gene is TRBD1 (5 bases). Germline lookup yields CDR1 MDHEN and CDR2 SYDVKM. The CDR3 loop spans 15 amino acids. V shed 6 bases and J shed 3 bases, with 15 bases lying between them. The CDR3 loop reads CASSMQGPHNQPQHF. DNA of the CDR3: TGTGCCAGCAGCATGCAGGGACCTCACAATCAGCCCCAGCATTTT.

This clonotype has a handful of counts. The J gene is TRBJ2-2, the V gene TRBV19; no firm D call. CDR1 is LNHDA, CDR2 SQIVND, per germline (reference sequence). The CDR3 runs 16 residues. V lost 3 bases, J lost 0 bases, and 11 bases lay in between. The chain's CDR3 is CASSMSGFANTGELFF. The DNA of the CDR3 is TGTGCCAGTAGTATGTCCGGGTTCGCGAACACCGGGGAGCTGTTTTTT.

CDR3 region: CASSYSRTGSTEAFF. CDR3 DNA: TGTGCCAGCAGTTACTCGAGGACGGGCTCCACTGAAGCTTTCTTT. The chain uses TRBV6-5 and TRBJ1-1; D gene ambiguous. Per the germline V gene, CDR1 is MNHEY and CDR2 is SVGAGI. Trimming removed 0 bases at V and 4 bases at J, with 12 bases between. The CDR3 has 15 residues.

The chain couples TRBV7-6 to TRBJ2-5; D perhaps matches TRBD2 (6 bases). CDR1 SGHVS and CDR2 FNYEAQ come from the germline V gene. CDR3 length: 14 amino acids. V lost 2 bases to trimming and J lost 2 bases, with 9 bases between them. The CDR3 is CASSLLAIQETQYF. The CDR3 DNA reads TGTGCCAGCAGCTTACTAGCGATACAAGAGACCCAGTACTTC.

This clonotype was counted only a few times. The chain has TRBV28 and TRBJ1-4, with no clear D. Trimming stripped 3 bases from V and 6 bases from J, with 11 bases between. The CDR3 has 14 residues. Germline loops: CDR1 MDHEN, CDR2 SYDVKM. The CDR3 nucleotides are TGTGCCAGCAGTTTCTTGGGCAGAGATGAAAAACTGTTTTTT. It specifies CASSFLGRDEKLFF.

On this clonotype: One base separates it from a far larger clone, so it is likely a read error. The chain combines TRBV27 with TRBJ1-5, with 7 bases that match TRBD1. The V segment lost 5 bases and the J segment 7 bases; nucleotides outside the gene matches: 8. This CDR3 contains 14 residues. Germline CDR1 MNHEY, CDR2 SMNVEV (reference sequence). As DNA, the CDR3 is TGTGCCAGCAGTCCGGGGACAGTCAAACAGCCCCAGCATTTT. Residues: CASSPGTVKQPQHF.

This clonotype was counted only a few times. The rearrangement joins TRBV7-2 to TRBJ1-2; D is unclear. V lost 8 bases and J 3 bases, leaving 10 bases between the germline ends. From germline, CDR1 is SGHTA and CDR2 FQGNSA. This CDR3 region has 12 residues. The CDR3 region is CASGPFYYGYTF. DNA for the CDR3: TGTGCCAGCGGCCCTTTCTACTATGGCTACACCTTC.

This clonotype was detected a few times. The chain couples TRBV7-3 to TRBJ2-1, with 12 bases lining up with TRBD2. J lost 6 bases, V lost 4 bases, and 4 bases had no gene match. Germline V gene lookup returns CDR1 SGHTA and CDR2 FQGTGA. CDR3 length equals 15 residues. The CDR3 is CASSSLAGGGNEQFF. CDR3 nucleotide sequence: TGTGCCAGCAGCTCCCTAGCGGGGGGGGGCAATGAGCAGTTCTTC.